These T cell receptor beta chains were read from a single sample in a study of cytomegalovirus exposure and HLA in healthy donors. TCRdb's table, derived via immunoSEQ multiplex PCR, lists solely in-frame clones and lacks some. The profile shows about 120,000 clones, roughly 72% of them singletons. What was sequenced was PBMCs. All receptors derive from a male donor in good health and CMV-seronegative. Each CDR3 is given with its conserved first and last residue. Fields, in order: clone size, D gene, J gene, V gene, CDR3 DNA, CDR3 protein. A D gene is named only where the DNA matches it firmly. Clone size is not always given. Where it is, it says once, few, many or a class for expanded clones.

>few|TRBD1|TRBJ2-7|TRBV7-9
TGTGCCAGCAGCTCAAGGGGACCGGGACAGGAGCTCTACGAGCAGTACTTC
CASSSRGPGQELYEQYF
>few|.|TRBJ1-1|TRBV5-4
TGTGCCAGCAGCTCCCGTCGGACACCGAACACTGAAGCTTTCTTT
CASSSRRTPNTEAFF
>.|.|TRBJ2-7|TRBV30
TGTGCCTGGTCGCCAGGGTACGAGCAGTACTTC
CAWSPGYEQYF
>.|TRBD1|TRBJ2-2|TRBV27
TGTGCCAGCAGTTTAAATTTGGGACAGGGAACCGGGGAGCTGTTTTTT
CASSLNLGQGTGELFF
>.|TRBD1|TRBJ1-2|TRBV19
TGTGCCAGTAGATCTCTGGGACAGCTTAACTATGGCTACACCTTC
CASRSLGQLNYGYTF
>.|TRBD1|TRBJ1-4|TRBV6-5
TGTGCCAGCAGTTACAGGGGGCAGGGGGAAAAACTGTTTTTT
CASSYRGQGEKLFF
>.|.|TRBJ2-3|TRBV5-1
TGCGCCAGCAGCGGCGGCAGGGGGGGCACAGATACGCAGTATTTT
CASSGGRGGTDTQYF
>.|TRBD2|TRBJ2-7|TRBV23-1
TGCGCCAGCAGTCAACCGACTAGCGGGGACCACGAGCAGTACTTC
CASSQPTSGDHEQYF
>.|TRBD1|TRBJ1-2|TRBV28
TGTGCCAGCAGTTTAGGGACAGGGAACTATGGCTACACCTTC
CASSLGTGNYGYTF
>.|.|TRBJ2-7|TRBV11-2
TGTGCCAGCACTACTTGGGGGGGCAGCTCCTACGAGCAGTACTTC
CASTTWGGSSYEQYF
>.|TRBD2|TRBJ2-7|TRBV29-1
TGCAGCGTCCGACTAGCGGGACCCTACGAGCAGTACTTC
CSVRLAGPYEQYF
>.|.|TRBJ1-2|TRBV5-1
TGCGCCAGCAGCTCGACCGGGACATCCTCACAGGAGGGCTACACCTTC
CASSSTGTSSQEGYTF
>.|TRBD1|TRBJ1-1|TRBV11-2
TGTGCCAGCAGCTTAGCGGGGACAGGGTTCGCTGAAGCTTTCTTT
CASSLAGTGFAEAFF
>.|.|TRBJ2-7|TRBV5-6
TGTGCCAGCAGCTTGAGATGGAAGTTGGGCTTCGAGCAGTACTTC
CASSLRWKLGFEQYF
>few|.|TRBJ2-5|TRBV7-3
TGTGCCAGCAGCTTAATGCCAGGGGAGACCCAGTACTTC
CASSLMPGETQYF
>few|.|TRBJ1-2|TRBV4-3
TGCGCCAGCAGCCCAAGGAGGGAACCGGGTTATGGCTACACCTTC
CASSPRREPGYGYTF
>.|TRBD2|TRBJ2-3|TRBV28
TGTGCCAGCAGTTTAGCTCAGCGGGAGGGCCCCACGCAGTATTTT
CASSLAQREGPTQYF
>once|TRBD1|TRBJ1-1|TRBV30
TGTGCTGGAAGGTCCCGCGGACAGGGGGTGGTGAACACTGAAGCTTTCTTT
CAGRSRGQGVVNTEAFF
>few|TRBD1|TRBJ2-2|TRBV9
TGTGCCAGCAGCGTAGGCATAGGGACAGGGAACACCGGGGAGCTGTTTTTT
CASSVGIGTGNTGELFF
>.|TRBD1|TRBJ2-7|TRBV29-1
TGCAGCGCCGGCCGAGGGACAGGGTCCTACGAGCAGTACTTC
CSAGRGTGSYEQYF
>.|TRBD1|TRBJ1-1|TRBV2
TGTGCCAGCAGCACGGACAGGGGAGCTTTCTTT
CASSTDRGAFF
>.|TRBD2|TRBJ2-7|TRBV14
TGTGCCAGCAGCCAAGATTTCGCGGGACTAGCGGCGAGGGACGAGCAGTACTTC
CASSQDFAGLAARDEQYF
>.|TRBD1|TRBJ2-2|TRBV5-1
TGCGCCAGCAGCTCCGGGACAGCCTGGGCCGGGGAGCTGTTTTTT
CASSSGTAWAGELFF
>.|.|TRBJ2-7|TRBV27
TGTGCCAGCAGTTCATACAGGGTCTCCTACGAGCAGTACTTC
CASSSYRVSYEQYF
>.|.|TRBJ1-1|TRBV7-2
TGTGCCAGCAGCTTAGCGCAGGGGATCCTCGCTGAAGCTTTCTTT
CASSLAQGILAEAFF
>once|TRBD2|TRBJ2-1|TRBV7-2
TGTGCCAGCAGCTTAGAGCGGGGGGGCCTGACCAATGAGCAGTTCTTC
CASSLERGGLTNEQFF
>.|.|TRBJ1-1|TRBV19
TGTGCCAGTGGCCCGGGACACCTGAACACTGAAGCTTTCTTT
CASGPGHLNTEAFF
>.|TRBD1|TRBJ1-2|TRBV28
TGTGCCAGCAGTACCGACAGGGGGCCCTTCGTAGGAGGCTACACCTTC
CASSTDRGPFVGGYTF
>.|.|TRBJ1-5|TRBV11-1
TGTGCCAGCAGCCCTCAGGGGCTGGGACAGCCCCAGCATTTT
CASSPQGLGQPQHF
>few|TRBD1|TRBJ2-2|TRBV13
TGTGCCAGCGGAGGGCAGACAGGGGACACCGGGGAGCTGTTTTTT
CASGGQTGDTGELFF
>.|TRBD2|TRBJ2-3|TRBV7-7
TGTGCTAGCAGCTCTAGCGGGAGTTTCTCAGATACGCAGTATTTT
CASSSSGSFSDTQYF
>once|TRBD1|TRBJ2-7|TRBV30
TGTGCCTGGAGTGTACCGGACAGGGGGCTTTACGAGCAGTACTTC
CAWSVPDRGLYEQYF